The clone carrying this T cell receptor beta chain appeared a few times. Its target is unknown. The CDR3 runs 15 residues. V lost 4 bases to trimming and J lost 12 bases; unmatched junction nucleotides: 15. Germline CDR1 reads SGHRS; CDR2 reads YFSETQ. This entry comes from a study of T-cell memory formation after mild COVID-19. Turning to the study itself: Clusters of TCRs were largely donor specific.

TCRdb used MiXCR to reprocess the 5' RACE reads, holding one entry per CDR3 protein. The sample has under 450,000 distinct CDR3 sequences; roughly a quarter are singletons. Study-level points and caveats: Balance between CD4 and CD8 was seen in clones contracting day 15 to 85, and a CD4+ lean was seen in later expanders. Still unconfirmed is whether the second-wave clones peaking on day 37 recognized SARS-CoV-2.

This TCR was sampled from an adult woman who had mild COVID-19 (a few samples of this study predate the infection). Cell type and time point are not known. The sequenced material came from PBMCs or a T cell subset sorted from them (not recorded which). The genes are TRBV5-1 and TRBJ1-1, with TRBD1 matching 10 bases. Written as DNA, the CDR3 is TGCGCCAGCAGCCTCCGGGACAGGGGAGAATCGACAACTTTCTTT. Translating gives CASSLRDRGESTTFF.